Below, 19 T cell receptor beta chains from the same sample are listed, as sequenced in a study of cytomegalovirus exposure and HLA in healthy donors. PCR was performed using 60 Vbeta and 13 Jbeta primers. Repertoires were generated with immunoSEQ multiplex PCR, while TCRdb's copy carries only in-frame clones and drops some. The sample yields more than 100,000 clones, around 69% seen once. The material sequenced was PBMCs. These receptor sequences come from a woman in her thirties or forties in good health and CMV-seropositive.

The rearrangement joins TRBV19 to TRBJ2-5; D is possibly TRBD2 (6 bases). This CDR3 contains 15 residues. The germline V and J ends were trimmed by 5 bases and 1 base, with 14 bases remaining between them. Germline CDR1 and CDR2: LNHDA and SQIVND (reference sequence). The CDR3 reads CASSPSLSGQETQYF. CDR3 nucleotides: TGTGCCAGTAGTCCCAGCCTTAGCGGCCAAGAGACCCAGTACTTC.

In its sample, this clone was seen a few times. The CDR3 nucleotides read TGTGCCAGCAGCTCGGCAGCGGGTAGCTACAATGAGCAGTTCTTC. This encodes CASSSAAGSYNEQFF. V and J are TRBV11-3 and TRBJ2-1; D is possibly TRBD2 (6 bases). The CDR3 runs 15 residues. CDR1 and CDR2 from the germline V gene are SGHNT and YENEEA. V was cut by 4 bases and J by 3 bases, with 13 bases left in between.

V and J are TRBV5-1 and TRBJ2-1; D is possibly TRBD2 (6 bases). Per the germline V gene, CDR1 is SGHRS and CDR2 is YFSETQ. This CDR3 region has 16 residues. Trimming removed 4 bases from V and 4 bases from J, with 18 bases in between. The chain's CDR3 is CASSLSSAEGYNEQFF. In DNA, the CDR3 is TGCGCCAGCAGCCTGTCCTCTGCGGAGGGGTACAATGAGCAGTTCTTC.

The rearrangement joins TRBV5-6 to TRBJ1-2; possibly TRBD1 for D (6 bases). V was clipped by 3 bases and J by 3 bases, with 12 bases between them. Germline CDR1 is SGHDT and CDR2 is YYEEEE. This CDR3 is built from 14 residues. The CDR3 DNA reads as TGTGCCAGCAGCTCATGGGGACAAGACTATGGCTACACCTTC. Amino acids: CASSSWGQDYGYTF.

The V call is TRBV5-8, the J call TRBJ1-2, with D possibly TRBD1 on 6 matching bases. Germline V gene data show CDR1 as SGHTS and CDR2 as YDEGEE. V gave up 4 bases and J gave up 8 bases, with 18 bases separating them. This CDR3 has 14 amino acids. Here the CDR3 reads CASSRMPGAGGYTF. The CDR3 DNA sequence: TGTGCCAGCAGCCGAATGCCAGGGGCGGGCGGCTACACCTTC.

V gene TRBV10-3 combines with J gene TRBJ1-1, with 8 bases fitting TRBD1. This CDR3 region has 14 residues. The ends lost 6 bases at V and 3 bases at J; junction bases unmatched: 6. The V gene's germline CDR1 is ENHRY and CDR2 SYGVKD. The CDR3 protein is CAIRIQGGDTEAFF. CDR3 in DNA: TGTGCCATCAGGATACAGGGGGGGGACACTGAAGCTTTCTTT.

The CDR3 is CASRPGQGTYGYTF. The CDR3 DNA sequence: TGCGCCAGCCGGCCGGGACAGGGGACCTATGGCTACACCTTC. The chain is built from TRBV5-1 and TRBJ1-2; 10 bases agree with TRBD1. The CDR3 is made up of 14 amino acids. Trimming removed 7 bases from V and 4 bases from J; junction bases left unmatched: 7. Germline-derived CDR1 and CDR2 are SGHRS and YFSETQ.

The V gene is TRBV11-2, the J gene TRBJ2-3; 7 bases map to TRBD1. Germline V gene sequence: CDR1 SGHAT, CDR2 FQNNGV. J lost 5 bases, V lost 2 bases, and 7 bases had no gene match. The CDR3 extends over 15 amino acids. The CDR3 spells CASSLFGQGEDTQYF. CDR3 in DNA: TGTGCCAGCAGCTTATTTGGGCAGGGGGAAGATACGCAGTATTTT.

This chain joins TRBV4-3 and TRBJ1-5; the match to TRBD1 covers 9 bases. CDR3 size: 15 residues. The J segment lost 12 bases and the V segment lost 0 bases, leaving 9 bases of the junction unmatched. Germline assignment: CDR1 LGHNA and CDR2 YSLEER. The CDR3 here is CASSQDLTGGLGQHF. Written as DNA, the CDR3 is TGCGCCAGCAGCCAAGATTTGACAGGGGGTTTGGGCCAGCATTTT.

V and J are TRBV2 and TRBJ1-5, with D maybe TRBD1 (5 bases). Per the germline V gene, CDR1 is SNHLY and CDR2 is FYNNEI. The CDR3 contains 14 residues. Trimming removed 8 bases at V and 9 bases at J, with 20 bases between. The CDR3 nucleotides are TGTGCCAGCCGCCCGGCGCAGGTCGGGGGGCCCCAGCATTTT. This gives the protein CASRPAQVGGPQHF.

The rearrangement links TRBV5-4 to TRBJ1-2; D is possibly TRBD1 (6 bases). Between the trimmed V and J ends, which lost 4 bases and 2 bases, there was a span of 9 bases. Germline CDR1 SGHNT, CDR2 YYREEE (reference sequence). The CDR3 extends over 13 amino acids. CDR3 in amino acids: CASSPGQNYGYTF. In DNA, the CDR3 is TGTGCCAGCAGCCCCGGACAGAACTATGGCTACACCTTC.

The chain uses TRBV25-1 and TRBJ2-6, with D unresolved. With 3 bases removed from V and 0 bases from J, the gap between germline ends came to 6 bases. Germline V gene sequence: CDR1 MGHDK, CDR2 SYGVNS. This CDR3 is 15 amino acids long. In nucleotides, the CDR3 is TGTGCCAGCAGTGAGCATAGCTCTGGGGCCAACGTCCTGACTTTC. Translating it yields CASSEHSSGANVLTF.

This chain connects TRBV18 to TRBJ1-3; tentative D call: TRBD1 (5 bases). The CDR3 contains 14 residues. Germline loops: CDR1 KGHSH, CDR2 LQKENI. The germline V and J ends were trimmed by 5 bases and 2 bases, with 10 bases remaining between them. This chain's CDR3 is CASSAKGAGNTIYF. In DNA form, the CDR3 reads TGTGCCAGCTCAGCGAAAGGGGCTGGAAACACCATATATTTT.

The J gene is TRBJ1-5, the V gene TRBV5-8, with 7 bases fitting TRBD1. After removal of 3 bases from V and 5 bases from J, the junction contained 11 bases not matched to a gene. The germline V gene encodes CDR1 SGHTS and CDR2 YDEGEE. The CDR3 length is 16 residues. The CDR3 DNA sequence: TGTGCCAGCAGCTCAGCGACAGGGAGCCCGCATCAGCCCCAGCATTTT. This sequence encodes CASSSATGSPHQPQHF.

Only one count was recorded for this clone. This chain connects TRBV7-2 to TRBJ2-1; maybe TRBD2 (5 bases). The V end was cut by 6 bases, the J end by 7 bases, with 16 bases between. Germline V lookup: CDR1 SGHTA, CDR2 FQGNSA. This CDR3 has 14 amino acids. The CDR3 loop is CASRLGSTPNEQFF. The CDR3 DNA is TGTGCCAGCAGGCTAGGGAGCACACCTAATGAGCAGTTCTTC.

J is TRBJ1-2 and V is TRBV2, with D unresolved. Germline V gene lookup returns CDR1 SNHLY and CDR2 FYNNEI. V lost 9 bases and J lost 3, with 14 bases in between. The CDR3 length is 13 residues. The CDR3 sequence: CARGREKDYGYTF. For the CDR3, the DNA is TGTGCCAGGGGGAGGGAAAAAGACTATGGCTACACCTTC.

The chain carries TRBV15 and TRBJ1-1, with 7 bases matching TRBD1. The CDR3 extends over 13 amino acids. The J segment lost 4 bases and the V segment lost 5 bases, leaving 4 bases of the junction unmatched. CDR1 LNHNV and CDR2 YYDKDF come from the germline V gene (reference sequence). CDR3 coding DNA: TGTGCCACCAGCCCGGACAGGAGCACTGAAGCTTTCTTT. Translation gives CATSPDRSTEAFF.

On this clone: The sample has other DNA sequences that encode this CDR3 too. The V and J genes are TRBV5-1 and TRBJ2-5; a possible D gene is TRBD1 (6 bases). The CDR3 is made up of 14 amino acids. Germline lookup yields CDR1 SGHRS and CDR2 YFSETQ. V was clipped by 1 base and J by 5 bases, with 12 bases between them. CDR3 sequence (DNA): TGCGCCAGCAGCTTGCAGGGGCGCAGGGAGACCCAGTACTTC. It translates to CASSLQGRRETQYF. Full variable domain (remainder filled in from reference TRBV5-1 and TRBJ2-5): KAGVTQTPRYLIKTRGQQVTLSCSPISGHRSVSWYQQTPGQGLQFLFEYFSETQRNKGNFPGRFSGRQFSNSRSEMNVSTLELGDSALYLCASSLQGRRETQYFGPGTRLLVL.

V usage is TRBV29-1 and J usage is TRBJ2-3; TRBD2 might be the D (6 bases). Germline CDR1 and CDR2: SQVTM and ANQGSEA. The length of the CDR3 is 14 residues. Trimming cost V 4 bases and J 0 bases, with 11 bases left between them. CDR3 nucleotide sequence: TGCAGCGTTGTTAGGAGGGGAAGCACAGATACGCAGTATTTT. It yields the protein CSVVRRGSTDTQYF.